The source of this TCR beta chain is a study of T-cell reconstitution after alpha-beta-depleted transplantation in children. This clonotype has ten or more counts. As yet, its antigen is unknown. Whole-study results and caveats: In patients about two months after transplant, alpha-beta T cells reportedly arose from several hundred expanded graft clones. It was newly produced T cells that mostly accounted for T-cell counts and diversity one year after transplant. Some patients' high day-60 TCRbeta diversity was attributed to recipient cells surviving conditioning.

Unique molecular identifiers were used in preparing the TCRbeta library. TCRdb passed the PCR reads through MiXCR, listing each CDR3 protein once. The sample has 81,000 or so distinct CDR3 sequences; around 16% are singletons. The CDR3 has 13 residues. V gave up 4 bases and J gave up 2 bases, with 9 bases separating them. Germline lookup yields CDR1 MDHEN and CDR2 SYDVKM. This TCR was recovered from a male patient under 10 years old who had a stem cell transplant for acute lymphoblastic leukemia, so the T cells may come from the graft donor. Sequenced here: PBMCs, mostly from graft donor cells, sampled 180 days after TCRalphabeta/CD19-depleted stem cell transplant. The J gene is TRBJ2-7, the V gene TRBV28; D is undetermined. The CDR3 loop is CASSWATTYEQYF. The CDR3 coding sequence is TGTGCCAGCAGTTGGGCAACAACCTACGAGCAGTACTTC.